This T cell receptor beta chain was identified in a study of vaccination and CD4 T cells after COVID-19. About the research overall: Post-vaccine sampling followed dose two by a median roughly 65 days (range 14 to 241). Points from the study as a whole: Only after vaccination were a median roughly 83% of convalescents' reactive clones seen.

Per germline, CDR1 SEHNR and CDR2 FQNEAQ (reference sequence). This CDR3 has 14 amino acids. V was pared by 1 base and J by 7 bases, with 4 bases of the junction left unmatched. Treatment noted: approximately 9-day PBMC culture with coronavirus spike peptide pools or control peptides (ViraFEST assay). This clonotype was counted between two and nine times. Its matching antigen is unknown. Cultured CD4+ T cell DNA was sequenced using the Oncomine TCR Beta short-read assay. TCRdb reprocessed the PCR reads with MiXCR, giving one entry per CDR3 protein. The repertoire includes more than 15,000 distinct CDR3 sequences, roughly three fifths of them detected once, and around 5.5% sits in the top ten.

The chain combines TRBV7-9 with TRBJ1-5, with 7 bases fitting TRBD1. The sample consisted of CD4+ T cells from blood, cultured in vitro, taken after SARS-CoV-2 vaccination. The sequence derives from a human donor who had recovered from COVID-19. Here the CDR3 reads CASSLGQGGQPQHF. The CDR3 nucleotides read TGTGCCAGCAGCTTAGGGCAGGGGGGGCAGCCCCAGCATTTT.